These 30 T cell receptor beta chains share one sample of origin, sequenced in a study of metastatic and nonmetastatic thyroid tumors. Using MiXCR, TCRdb reanalyzed the PCR reads. The top ten hold 3.5% to 4.5% of the sample, which has about 53,000 clones, approximately 22% seen once. Patients were all untreated before their thyroid surgery. The source material was blood. The receptors derive from a female donor with papillary thyroid cancer or a benign thyroid nodule (not recorded which). Some clones in this sample may be carry-over from other donors' samples.

This clone was observed at least ten times. The CDR3 bases are TGTGCCTGGAGTGGTGGGACTAGCGGTAGCACAGATACGCAGTATTTT. This sequence encodes CAWSGGTSGSTDTQYF. The genes are TRBV30 and TRBJ2-3; 11 positions agree with TRBD2. Germline V gene lookup returns CDR1 GTSNPN and CDR2 SVGIG (reference sequence). Trimming removed 1 base from V and 0 bases from J; junction bases left unmatched: 3. CDR3 size: 16 residues.

This clone was found many times. A much larger clone is a single base away; this may be a read error. V usage is TRBV15 and J usage is TRBJ1-2; a weak D match, TRBD1 (5 bases). Germline V gene lookup returns CDR1 LNHNV and CDR2 YYDKDF (reference sequence). Trimming cost V 8 bases and J 6 bases, with 19 bases left between them. This CDR3 region has 14 residues. The DNA of the CDR3 is TGTGCCACCGGCATCCCCGGGACTTCCAATGGCTACACCTTC. Residues: CATGIPGTSNGYTF.

This clone was recorded at least ten times. The rearrangement joins TRBV5-6 to TRBJ1-1, with D hard to call. Trimming removed 6 bases at V and 1 base at J, with 10 bases between. CDR1 SGHDT and CDR2 YYEEEE come from the germline V gene. The CDR3 loop spans 13 amino acids. The CDR3 sequence is CASKVWQNTEAFF. CDR3 nucleotides: TGTGCCAGCAAAGTTTGGCAGAACACTGAAGCTTTCTTT.

The chain joins TRBV12-5 to TRBJ2-7; D perhaps matches TRBD1 (5 bases). This CDR3 is 15 amino acids long. The germline V and J ends were trimmed by 2 bases and 3 bases, with 14 bases remaining between them. Looked up from germline, CDR1 is LGHNT and CDR2 is FRNRAP. CDR3 coding DNA: TGTGCTAGTGGTTTGCTAACAGGCAGAAGCTACGAGCAGTACTTC. It specifies CASGLLTGRSYEQYF. The full variable domain, its missing parts supplied by reference TRBV12-5 and TRBJ2-7, is DARVTQTPRHKVTEMGQEVTMRCQPILGHNTVFWYRQTMMQGLELLAYFRNRAPLDDSGMPKDRFSAEMPDATLATLKIQPSEPRDSAVYFCASGLLTGRSYEQYFGPGTRLTVT.

The chain joins TRBV12-3 or TRBV12-4 to TRBJ2-7; D gene ambiguous. CDR3 length: 11 residues. Trimming cost V 5 bases and J 7 bases, with 9 bases left between them. The CDR3 DNA follows: TGTGCCAGCAGTGGCACCTGGGAGCAGTACTTC. Residues: CASSGTWEQYF.

This clone was counted at least ten times. The chain couples TRBV2 to TRBJ1-5; D unresolved. CDR3 length: 11 residues. Trimming removed 3 bases from V and 11 bases from J, with 8 bases in between. Germline CDR1 SNHLY, CDR2 FYNNEI. In nucleotides, the CDR3 is TGTGCCAGCAGTGATAGTAGTGCCCAGCATTTT. Translating it yields CASSDSSAQHF.

This clone was detected ten times or more. The chain carries TRBV2 and TRBJ1-2; D remains unclear. The length of the CDR3 is 13 residues. Deletions cut 4 bases from V and 2 bases from J, with 8 bases between. Per the germline V gene, CDR1 is SNHLY and CDR2 is FYNNEI. The CDR3 here is CASSGGYNYGYTF. Written as DNA, the CDR3 is TGTGCCAGCAGTGGGGGTTACAACTATGGCTACACCTTC.

Many counts were recorded for this clone. The V gene is TRBV12-3 or TRBV12-4, the J gene TRBJ1-5; D remains unclear. The CDR3 totals 13 residues. V lost 3 bases to trimming and J lost 4 bases, with 7 bases between them. The CDR3 DNA is TGTGCCAGCAGTTTTAATCCGAATCAGCCCCAGCATTTT. As protein: CASSFNPNQPQHF.

This clone was detected only a few times. At one boundary the junction diverges from the germline segment, which might be a read error. V gene TRBV6-1 combines with J gene TRBJ1-6, with D tentatively TRBD1 (6 bases). The length of the CDR3 is 14 residues. Per the germline V gene, CDR1 is MNHNS and CDR2 is SASEGT. The CDR3: CASRDNTYNSPLHF. The CDR3 region has the DNA TGTGCTAGCAGGGACAACACCTATAATTCACCCCTCCACTTT.

This clone was recorded at least ten times. This sequence joins TRBV12-3 or TRBV12-4 and TRBJ1-5; tentatively, D is TRBD1 (5 bases). The CDR3 sequence is 13 residues long. The ends were cut back, 6 bases at V and 7 bases at J, with 13 bases in the middle. Here the CDR3 reads CASRAVGGQPQHF. As DNA, the CDR3 is TGTGCCAGCAGAGCAGTGGGGGGGCAGCCCCAGCATTTT.

This CDR3 is CASSSPRGETSTDTQYF. CDR3 nucleotide sequence: TGTGCCAGTAGTAGCCCAAGAGGGGAAACTAGCACAGATACGCAGTATTTT. J is TRBJ2-3 and V is TRBV19; D could derive from TRBD1 or TRBD2 (5 bases each). V was clipped by 4 bases and J by 0 bases, with 17 bases between them. Germline loops: CDR1 LNHDA, CDR2 SQIVND (reference sequence). This CDR3 contains 17 residues.

This clone was picked up many times. The chain has TRBV10-3 and TRBJ2-5; 8 bases are a match to TRBD1. Germline V gives CDR1 ENHRY, CDR2 SYGVKD. This CDR3 is 15 amino acids long. J gave up 5 bases and V 7 bases, and 12 bases lay outside the gene matches. The CDR3 loop reads CAIILLGRGHETQYF. The CDR3, as DNA: TGTGCCATCATTCTCCTGGGCAGGGGGCATGAGACCCAGTACTTC.

Comment on this clone: This may be a read error, as it is one base from a much larger clone. Within the sample, other DNA sequences also encode this same CDR3. V usage is TRBV7-7 and J usage is TRBJ2-2; the D call may be TRBD1 or TRBD2 (7 bases each). This CDR3 has 17 amino acids. CDR1 is SSHAT and CDR2 is FNYEAQ in the germline V gene (reference sequence). CDR3 nucleotide sequence: TGTGCTAGCAGCAGGGGGGGGGACCGAGCGAACACCGGGGAGCTGTTTTTT. The encoded protein is CASSRGGDRANTGELFF.

About this clone itself: A much larger clone lies one base from this, so it may be a read error. Other DNA sequences of this sample code for an identical CDR3. The chain carries TRBV7-9 and TRBJ2-2; D may be TRBD1 or TRBD2 (5 bases each). CDR1 and CDR2 (germline): SEHNR, FQNEAQ (reference sequence). Trimming cost V 0 bases and J 8 bases, with 10 bases left between them. The CDR3 covers 14 residues. CDR3 in DNA: TGTGCCAGCAGCTTAGCGGCGAGGGGAGGGGAGCTGTTTTTT. Amino acid sequence: CASSLAARGGELFF.

The chain links TRBV7-8 to TRBJ1-1, with D hard to call. Germline V gives CDR1 SGHVS, CDR2 FQNEAQ. The V and J ends lost 0 bases and 12 bases respectively, with 17 bases between them. The CDR3 contains 14 residues. CDR3 DNA: TGTGCCAGCAGCTTAGCGCTCGGTCACACTGAGCCTTTCTTT. This encodes CASSLALGHTEPFF. Drawing the rest from reference TRBV7-8 and TRBJ1-1, the complete variable domain is GAGVSQSPRYKVAKRGQDVALRCDPISGHVSLFWYQQALGQGPEFLTYFQNEAQLDKSGLPSDRFFAERPEGSVSTLKIQRTQQEDSAVYLCASSLALGHTEPFFGQGTRLTVV.

Many counts were recorded for this clone. The junction and the germline gene differ at one end; a read error may be behind it. J is TRBJ2-1 and V is TRBV20-1, with 7 nucleotides matching TRBD2. CDR3 length equals 15 residues. The germline V gene encodes CDR1 DFQATT and CDR2 SNEGSKA (reference sequence). The chain's CDR3 is CSARDSAAGDRLSLF. The CDR3 coding sequence is TGCAGTGCTAGAGATTCGGCGGCGGGGGACCGACTGTCGCTCTTC.

At least ten counts were recorded for this clone. The V gene is TRBV20-1, the J gene TRBJ2-5; 10 bases agree with TRBD1. The ends lost 5 bases at V and 5 bases at J; junction bases unmatched: 11. CDR1 is DFQATT, CDR2 SNEGSKA, per germline (reference sequence). CDR3 size: 15 residues. CDR3 protein: CSASTAGQGWETQYF. CDR3 nucleotide sequence: TGCAGTGCTTCTACCGCGGGACAGGGGTGGGAGACCCAGTACTTC.

There are many counts of this clone. This may be a read error: a much more frequent sequence differs by one nucleotide. This chain joins TRBV11-2 and TRBJ2-7; 8 bases match TRBD2. This CDR3 has 16 amino acids. Germline V gene sequence: CDR1 SGHAT, CDR2 FQNNGV. The CDR3 is CASIPGGGEVSYGQYF. CDR3 sequence (DNA): TGTGCCAGCATCCCCGGGGGGGGCGAAGTGTCCTACGGGCAGTACTTC.

The table lists this clone with many counts. The chain uses TRBV4-2 and TRBJ2-1, with 7 bases identical to TRBD2. Germline lookup yields CDR1 LGHNA and CDR2 YNFKEQ. V lost 2 bases and J lost 5; bases outside the gene matches: 6. The CDR3 extends over 15 amino acids. As DNA, the CDR3 is TGTGCCAGCAGCCAAATAACTAGCGCAAACAATGAGCAGTTCTTC. It translates to CASSQITSANNEQFF.

There are many counts of this clone. V gene TRBV12-3 or TRBV12-4 combines with J gene TRBJ2-3; TRBD2 aligns across 11 bases. The CDR3 totals 19 residues. Unmatched junction bases numbered 17, after V lost 0 bases and J lost 9 bases. The CDR3 nucleotides are TGTGCCAGCAGTTTAGCCCAGCTTAGCGGGAGGGCTGGGGCGGGGACGCAGTATTTT. Amino acid sequence: CASSLAQLSGRAGAGTQYF.

There are many counts of this clone. The chain has TRBV3-1 and TRBJ2-1, with 9 bases matching TRBD1. CDR1 and CDR2 from the germline V gene are LGHDT and YNNKEL (reference sequence). The trim removed 5 bases at V and 7 bases at J, leaving 12 bases unmatched. The CDR3 spans 16 residues. The CDR3 spells CASSSGQGWVGNEQFF. Here the CDR3 DNA reads TGTGCCAGCAGCTCGGGACAGGGCTGGGTAGGGAATGAGCAGTTCTTC.

In its sample, this clone was seen a few times. A read error may be the cause here, since a much bigger clone is one base away. Other nucleotide sequences in the sample specify the same CDR3. The chain carries TRBV2 and TRBJ1-1; D is unclear. The CDR3 spans 15 residues. V lost 6 bases and J 2 bases, leaving 16 bases between the germline ends. CDR1 and CDR2 from the germline V gene are SNHLY and FYNNEI. DNA for the CDR3: TGTGCCAGCAGGATGGAGGGCAGCCTTAACACTGAAGCTTTCTTT. This encodes CASRMEGSLNTEAFF.

This clone was recorded at least ten times. One end of the junction is discordant with germline, which a read error may explain. This rearrangement joins TRBV7-7 to TRBJ1-1, with D perhaps TRBD1 (6 bases). Germline CDR1 reads SSHAT; CDR2 reads FNYEAQ (reference sequence). This CDR3 has 15 residues. This chain's CDR3 is CASSLEKQGNTEAFF. The CDR3 bases are TGTGCTAGCAGCTTAGAAAAACAGGGGAACACTGAAGCTTTCTTT.

This clone appeared many times. Other DNA sequences within the sample encode an identical CDR3. This chain links TRBV3-1 with TRBJ1-5; TRBD1 aligns across 9 bases. The CDR3 sequence is 14 residues long. Germline CDR1 reads LGHDT; CDR2 reads YNNKEL (reference sequence). Trimming removed 6 bases from V and 7 bases from J; junction bases left unmatched: 7. The CDR3 region has the DNA TGTGCCAGCAGTTCCGGGACAGGGAACCAGCCCCAGCATTTT. Translation gives CASSSGTGNQPQHF.

As concerns this clone: It may be a read error: a sequence one base away is much more abundant. The chain couples TRBV28 to TRBJ2-1; D uncertain. The J call may not be correct, given that the DNA end is closer to TRBJ2-5. Per germline, CDR1 MDHEN and CDR2 SYDVKM. CDR3 length: 10 amino acids. CDR3 nucleotides: TGTGCCAGCAGTTTTGAGACCCAGTACTTC. It specifies CASSFETQYF.

This clone was detected ten times or more. The rearrangement uses TRBV19 and TRBJ2-6; perhaps TRBD2 as D (6 bases). CDR1 is LNHDA and CDR2 is SQIVND in the germline V gene (reference sequence). Trimming shortened V by 3 bases and J by 0 bases, and 9 bases separated the two germline ends. The CDR3 runs to 16 residues. CDR3 sequence: CASSISGDSGANVLTF. CDR3 coding DNA: TGTGCCAGTAGTATTTCGGGAGACTCTGGGGCCAACGTCCTGACTTTC. The full variable domain, completed using reference TRBV19 and TRBJ2-6, is DGGITQSPKYLFRKEGQNVTLSCEQNLNHDAMYWYRQDPGQGLRLIYYSQIVNDFQKGDIAEGYSVSREKKESFPLTVTSAQKNPTAFYLCASSISGDSGANVLTFGAGSRLTVL.

This clone was observed at least ten times. V is TRBV9 and J is TRBJ1-2, with a possible D match to TRBD1 (5 bases). The CDR3 loop spans 18 amino acids. Trimming removed 3 bases at V and 0 bases at J, with 21 bases between. CDR1 SGDLS and CDR2 YYNGEE come from the germline V gene. CDR3 loop: CASSGVSGGASSNYGYTF. CDR3 nucleotides: TGTGCCAGCAGCGGGGTTAGTGGCGGGGCCTCCTCTAACTATGGCTACACCTTC.

This clone has at least ten counts. V gene TRBV19 combines with J gene TRBJ1-2; 7 bases are a match to TRBD1. Trimming removed 5 bases from V and 4 bases from J; junction bases left unmatched: 7. Germline CDR1 LNHDA, CDR2 SQIVND (reference sequence). There are 14 residues in the CDR3. For the CDR3, the DNA is TGTGCCAGTAGTGCCGGGGGACAGTTCTATGGCTACACCTTC. Protein product: CASSAGGQFYGYTF.

The table lists this clone with many counts. J is TRBJ2-1 and V is TRBV20-1, with D possibly TRBD2 on 6 matching bases. Germline CDR1 DFQATT, CDR2 SNEGSKA (reference sequence). The CDR3 has 15 amino acids. V was trimmed by 7 bases and J by 5 bases, leaving 21 bases between them. CDR3 residues: CSVPLGGALNNEQFF. CDR3 sequence (DNA): TGCAGTGTCCCCCTTGGCGGGGCCTTAAACAATGAGCAGTTCTTC.

The V gene is TRBV27, the J gene TRBJ1-6; 7 bases align to TRBD1. The germline V gene has CDR1 MNHEY and CDR2 SMNVEV (reference sequence). Trimming removed 9 bases from V and 10 bases from J; junction bases left unmatched: 12. The CDR3 is 14 amino acids. CDR3 sequence: CARRTWTGQSPLHF. In DNA form, the CDR3 reads TGTGCCAGAAGAACCTGGACAGGTCAATCACCCCTCCACTTT.